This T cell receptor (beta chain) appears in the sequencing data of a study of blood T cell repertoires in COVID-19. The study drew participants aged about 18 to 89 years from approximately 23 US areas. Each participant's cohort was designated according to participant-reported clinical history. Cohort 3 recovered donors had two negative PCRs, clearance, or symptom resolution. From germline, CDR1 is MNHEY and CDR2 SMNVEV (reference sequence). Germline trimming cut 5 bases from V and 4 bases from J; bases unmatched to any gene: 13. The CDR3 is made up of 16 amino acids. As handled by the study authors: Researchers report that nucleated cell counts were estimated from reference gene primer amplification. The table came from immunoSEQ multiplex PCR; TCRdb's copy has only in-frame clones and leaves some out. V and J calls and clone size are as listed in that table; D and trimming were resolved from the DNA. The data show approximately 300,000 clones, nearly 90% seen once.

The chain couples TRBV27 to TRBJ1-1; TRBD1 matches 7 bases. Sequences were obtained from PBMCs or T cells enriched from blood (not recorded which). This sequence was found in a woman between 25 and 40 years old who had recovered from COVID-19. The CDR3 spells CASSLKTGTASTEAFF. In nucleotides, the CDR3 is TGTGCCAGCAGTCTTAAAACCGGGACAGCGAGCACTGAAGCTTTCTTT.